Listed below are T cell receptor beta chains from one sample, sequenced in a study of T-cell memory formation after mild COVID-19. Each CDR3 protein gets one entry after TCRdb re-called the 5' RACE reads with MiXCR. The table records under 300,000 distinct CDR3 sequences, around 8% of them present only once. The material sequenced was PBMCs or a T cell subset sorted from them (not recorded which). The origin of the receptors is a man younger than 35 who had mild COVID-19 (a few samples of this study predate the infection). Cell type and time point are not known. Each CDR3 is given with its conserved first and last residue. The D gene is left open where the match is weak. Not all rows give a size; the values are once, few, many and, for expanded clones, a class.

>TRBJ2-1|TRBV6-1|TRBD1|.
CASSDPGQGAIEQFF
TGTGCCAGCAGTGACCCGGGACAGGGGGCGATTGAGCAGTTCTTC
>TRBJ1-4|TRBV4-3|.|.
CASSQLRLKGEKLFF
TGCGCCAGCAGCCAACTTCGGCTCAAAGGTGAAAAACTGTTTTTT
>TRBJ1-2|TRBV6-5|TRBD1|few
CASSHGQPRGLYGYTF
TGTGCCAGCAGCCACGGCCAACCCAGGGGGCTCTATGGCTACACCTTC
>TRBJ2-1|TRBV20-1|.|.
CSALAQNGAPSYNEQFF
TGCAGTGCTCTGGCCCAGAATGGGGCACCCTCCTACAATGAGCAGTTCTTC
>TRBJ2-3|TRBV5-5|.|many
CASSLVQGQTDTQYF
TGTGCCAGCAGCTTGGTACAGGGTCAGACAGATACGCAGTATTTT
>TRBJ2-3|TRBV6-2/TRBV6-3|.|.
CASSYGVTSTDTQYF
TGTGCCAGCAGTTACGGAGTCACTAGCACAGATACGCAGTATTTT
>TRBJ2-7|TRBV7-6|.|.
CASSYEGGGTYEQYF
TGTGCCAGCAGCTACGAAGGGGGGGGGACCTACGAGCAGTACTTC
>TRBJ1-4|TRBV12-3/TRBV12-4|TRBD1|.
CASSRTGLLNEKLFF
TGTGCCAGCAGCCGGACAGGCTTACTAAATGAAAAACTGTTTTTT
>TRBJ1-6|TRBV5-1|.|.
CASSLVSVRNNSPLHF
TGCGCCAGCAGCTTGGTGTCTGTGCGGAATAATTCACCCCTCCACTTT
>TRBJ2-7|TRBV9|.|.
CASSVDETVSYEQYF
TGTGCCAGCAGCGTAGATGAGACAGTATCCTACGAGCAGTACTTC
>TRBJ2-1|TRBV19|TRBD2|few
CASSPGGAGEQFF
TGTGCCAGTAGTCCCGGGGGGGCTGGAGAGCAGTTCTTC
>TRBJ1-1|TRBV7-3|TRBD1|.
CASSLRGGEGYEAFF
TGTGCCAGCAGCTTAAGAGGGGGCGAGGGTTATGAAGCTTTCTTT
>TRBJ2-3|TRBV20-1|.|.
CSARDSRRDTDTQYF
TGCAGTGCTAGAGATTCCCGAAGGGACACAGATACGCAGTATTTT
>TRBJ2-3|TRBV5-1|TRBD2|many
CASSLALSGGREDTQYF
TGCGCCAGCAGCTTGGCCCTCTCGGGGGGGCGGGAGGATACGCAGTATTTT
>TRBJ2-7|TRBV4-3|TRBD1|.
CASSQAGTGYYEQYF
TGCGCCAGCAGCCAAGCCGGGACAGGTTACTACGAGCAGTACTTC
>TRBJ2-7|TRBV14|TRBD1|many
CASSPRGNHEQYF
TGTGCCAGCAGCCCCAGGGGGAACCACGAGCAGTACTTC
>TRBJ2-5|TRBV3-1|TRBD1|many
CASSQSRFRGHTQETQYF
TGTGCCAGCAGCCAGTCGCGATTCAGGGGGCATACCCAAGAGACCCAGTACTTC
>TRBJ1-4|TRBV5-1|TRBD1|.
CASSFAGQGVEKLFF
TGCGCCAGCAGCTTTGCGGGACAGGGGGTTGAAAAACTGTTTTTT
>TRBJ1-5|TRBV9|.|few
CASSVPLPYSNQPQHF
TGTGCCAGCAGCGTACCCCTCCCTTATAGCAATCAGCCCCAGCATTTT
>TRBJ2-4|TRBV2|.|.
CASKGPQGNIQYF
TGTGCCAGCAAGGGCCCCCAGGGGAACATTCAGTACTTC
>TRBJ1-6|TRBV4-2|TRBD1|many
CASSHHAQDRANSPLHF
TGTGCCAGCAGCCACCACGCACAGGACAGGGCCAATTCACCCCTCCACTTT
>TRBJ2-1|TRBV5-1|TRBD2|many
CASSLLAGAGNEQFF
TGCGCCAGCAGCCTACTAGCGGGGGCTGGCAATGAGCAGTTCTTC
>TRBJ1-2|TRBV6-6|TRBD1|few
CASSYPGQGNYGYTF
TGTGCCAGCAGTTACCCGGGACAGGGGAACTATGGCTACACCTTC
>TRBJ1-1|TRBV7-9|TRBD1|.
CASSFDGTVEAFF
TGTGCCAGCAGCTTCGATGGGACAGTTGAAGCTTTCTTT
>TRBJ2-7|TRBV6-1|.|.
CASSERQEAYEQYF
TGTGCCAGCAGTGAGAGACAGGAGGCCTACGAGCAGTACTTC
>TRBJ1-1|TRBV5-1|TRBD1|many
CASKGQVNTEAFF
TGCGCCAGCAAAGGACAGGTGAACACTGAAGCTTTCTTT
>TRBJ2-1|TRBV6-5|TRBD1|.
CASSYSRTGLEQFF
TGTGCCAGCAGTTACTCGAGGACAGGGCTCGAGCAGTTCTTC
>TRBJ2-4|TRBV4-1|.|many
CASSQDRIAKNIQYF
TGCGCCAGCAGCCAAGATCGTATAGCCAAAAACATTCAGTACTTC
>TRBJ2-7|TRBV9|TRBD2|.
CASSVDGGAYEQYF
TGTGCCAGCAGCGTAGACGGGGGGGCTTACGAGCAGTACTTC
>TRBJ2-1|TRBV5-1|TRBD2|few
CASSRGGPRGDEQFF
TGCGCCAGCAGCCGAGGCGGGCCTCGGGGGGATGAGCAGTTCTTC
>TRBJ2-3|TRBV7-2|.|.
CASTWTADTQYF
TGTGCCAGCACCTGGACCGCAGATACGCAGTATTTT
>TRBJ1-5|TRBV7-9|.|.
CASSPGQNSNQPQHF
TGTGCCAGCAGCCCGGGGCAGAATAGCAATCAGCCCCAGCATTTT
>TRBJ2-7|TRBV9|TRBD1|many
CASSVGGQGDYEQYF
TGTGCCAGCAGCGTAGGAGGACAGGGGGACTACGAGCAGTACTTC
>TRBJ2-3|TRBV20-1|.|few
CSATKGVGTTDTQYF
TGCAGTGCTACGAAGGGGGTCGGGACTACAGATACGCAGTATTTT
>TRBJ2-3|TRBV20-1|TRBD2|.
CSAIPSGGLSTDTQYF
TGCAGTGCTATTCCTAGCGGGGGGCTCAGCACAGATACGCAGTATTTT
>TRBJ2-3|TRBV15|TRBD2|.
CATSSGLLAGLTDTQYF
TGTGCCACCAGCAGTGGGCTACTAGCGGGGCTCACAGATACGCAGTATTTT
>TRBJ1-1|TRBV12-3/TRBV12-4|.|few
CASSQGPLTEAFF
TGTGCCAGCAGTCAAGGGCCGCTCACTGAAGCTTTCTTT
>TRBJ2-7|TRBV5-1|.|.
CASSLVGSSLYEQYF
TGCGCCAGCAGCTTGGTTGGCAGTTCCCTCTACGAGCAGTACTTC
>TRBJ2-3|TRBV29-1|TRBD2|.
CSVGSGGLAADTQYF
TGCAGCGTTGGGAGCGGGGGACTAGCGGCAGATACGCAGTATTTT
>TRBJ2-1|TRBV7-9|.|many
CASSFLGEQFF
TGTGCCAGCAGCTTTTTAGGTGAGCAGTTCTTC
>TRBJ2-7|TRBV3-1|.|many
CASSQGGYYEQYF
TGTGCCAGCAGCCAAGGAGGGTACTACGAGCAGTACTTC
>TRBJ2-3|TRBV7-2|TRBD2|few
CASSPTRGERQYF
TGTGCCAGCAGCCCAACACGGGGGGAGAGGCAGTATTTT
>TRBJ1-2|TRBV6-2/TRBV6-3|.|.
CASSLDRNSNYGYTF
TGTGCCAGCAGCCTCGACAGGAACTCTAACTATGGCTACACCTTC
>TRBJ1-1|TRBV19|.|.
CASKRTANTEAFF
TGTGCCAGTAAAAGGACAGCGAACACTGAAGCTTTCTTT
>TRBJ1-6|TRBV23-1|.|.
CASSTYGRLNSPLHF
TGCGCCAGCAGCACTTACGGCAGGCTTAATTCACCCCTCCACTTT
>TRBJ1-5|TRBV5-1|TRBD1|many
CASSSGQGNQPQHF
TGTGCCAGCAGTTCAGGACAGGGCAATCAGCCCCAGCATTTT
>TRBJ1-2|TRBV4-1|.|.
CASSPVGVGNGYTF
TGCGCCAGCAGCCCGGTTGGTGTGGGGAACGGCTACACCTTC
>TRBJ2-5|TRBV6-2/TRBV6-3|TRBD2|.
CASSYSKTSGDETQYF
TGTGCCAGCAGTTACTCGAAAACTAGCGGGGACGAGACCCAGTACTTC
>TRBJ2-5|TRBV19|.|.
CASRRVGGAGETQYF
TGTGCCAGTAGACGGGTTGGGGGGGCCGGAGAGACCCAGTACTTC
>TRBJ2-1|TRBV12-3/TRBV12-4|TRBD2|many
CASTPSPGLAGGSSYNEQFF
TGTGCCAGCACGCCATCCCCGGGACTAGCGGGGGGGAGCTCCTACAATGAGCAGTTCTTC
>TRBJ1-1|TRBV7-8|.|few
CASSERAGIWEAFF
TGTGCCAGCAGCGAAAGGGCCGGGATCTGGGAAGCTTTCTTT
>TRBJ2-1|TRBV4-3|TRBD2|many
CASSPAAGGLYEQFF
TGCGCCAGCAGCCCGGCAGCGGGGGGGCTCTATGAGCAGTTCTTC
>TRBJ2-5|TRBV27|TRBD2|few
CASSGLAGGRQETQYF
TGTGCCAGCAGCGGACTAGCGGGGGGGCGGCAAGAGACCCAGTACTTC
>TRBJ1-1|TRBV6-5|.|many
CASSYSSGTENTEAFF
TGTGCCAGCAGTTATAGCTCCGGGACCGAGAACACTGAAGCTTTCTTT
>TRBJ1-2|TRBV7-8|.|few
CASSLGGARPSDGYTF
TGTGCCAGCAGCTTAGGCGGAGCGCGGCCTTCTGATGGCTACACCTTC
>TRBJ1-2|TRBV20-1|.|.
CSASRSRVSAYGYTF
TGCAGTGCTAGCCGCTCCAGGGTCTCTGCCTATGGCTACACCTTC
>TRBJ1-4|TRBV2|.|.
CASSVRVAEKLFF
TGTGCCAGCAGTGTTAGGGTGGCTGAAAAACTGTTTTTT
>TRBJ2-5|TRBV7-3|.|many
CASSLTGTQYF
TGTGCCAGCAGCTTAACGGGGACCCAGTACTTC
>TRBJ2-2|TRBV4-1|.|few
CASSQDPQLPRAGELFF
TGCGCCAGCAGCCAAGACCCTCAACTACCCCGAGCCGGGGAGCTGTTTTTT
>TRBJ2-5|TRBV20-1|.|few
CSAPEGRLQETQYF
TGCAGTGCCCCAGAGGGGCGGTTGCAAGAGACCCAGTACTTC